The 20 T cell receptor beta chains given below trace back to one sample, sequenced in a study of T cells in tuberculosis (dated by TCRdb to 2017 to 2018). This sample's time point label indicates: new active TB diagnosis, blood taken before or within 7 days of starting treatment. Library preparation employed the immunoSEQ multiplex PCR assay. In TCRdb, the immuneACCESS table is reduced to in-frame sequences with V and J assigned. These tables do not hold every clone; where another copy was compared, an unresolved V gene accounts for under half, and the others remain unexplained. Here the sample has roughly 35,000 clones; around 90% occur a single time. The leading ten clones occupy around 7% of the sample. The starting material was PBMCs, obtained at tuberculosis diagnosis. Receptor source: an adult with tuberculosis. Some clones in this sample may be carry-over from other donors' samples.

This rearrangement joins TRBV14 to TRBJ1-2; D remains unclear. This CDR3 contains 18 residues. Trimming shortened V by 3 bases and J by 1 base, and 21 bases separated the two germline ends. From germline, CDR1 is SGHDN and CDR2 FVKESK. The CDR3 DNA sequence: TGTGCCAGCAGCCAGGCCATCCTTAGACGGGATAGTAACTATGGCTACACCTTC. Translated: CASSQAILRRDSNYGYTF. Filled out from reference TRBV14 and TRBJ1-2, the complete variable domain reads EAGVTQFPSHSVIEKGQTVTLRCDPISGHDNLYWYRRVMGKEIKFLLHFVKESKQDESGMPNNRFLAERTGGTYSTLKVQPAELEDSGVYFCASSQAILRRDSNYGYTFGSGTRLTVV.

The genes are TRBV7-6 and TRBJ2-7; D unresolved. V lost 2 bases, J lost 0 bases, and 8 bases lay in between. The germline CDR1 and CDR2 sequences are SGHVS and FNYEAQ. The CDR3 runs 14 residues. The CDR3 DNA reads TGTGCCAGCAGCTTATCAGGCCGCTCCTACGAGCAGTACTTC. Its protein product is CASSLSGRSYEQYF.

V usage is TRBV7-2 and J usage is TRBJ2-2; TRBD2 aligns across 9 bases. CDR1 SGHTA and CDR2 FQGNSA come from the germline V gene. V dropped 4 bases and J dropped 3; count of bases not matched to a gene: 9. The CDR3 spans 17 residues. The DNA of the CDR3 is TGTGCCAGCAGCTCGATCGGGACTAGCAGGGACACCGGGGAGCTGTTTTTT. Its translation is CASSSIGTSRDTGELFF.

The chain couples TRBV29-1 to TRBJ2-5, with 7 positions matching TRBD2. Germline V gives CDR1 SQVTM, CDR2 ANQGSEA. With 6 bases clipped from V and 2 bases from J, the junction kept 6 bases outside the gene matches. There are 13 residues in the CDR3. CDR3 loop: CSVAGDDQETQYF. For the CDR3, the DNA is TGCAGCGTCGCGGGGGATGATCAAGAGACCCAGTACTTC.

The rearrangement links TRBV20-1 to TRBJ1-3; D is possibly TRBD1 (6 bases). Germline V gene lookup returns CDR1 DFQATT and CDR2 SNEGSKA (reference sequence). V lost 3 bases, J lost 13 bases, and 13 bases lay in between. The CDR3 length is 11 residues. The CDR3 nucleotides read TGCAGTGCTAGCGGGACATTCGGAATATATTTT. It translates to CSASGTFGIYF.

V gene TRBV6-5 combines with J gene TRBJ1-1, with D possibly TRBD1 on 5 matching bases. Per the germline V gene, CDR1 is MNHEY and CDR2 is SVGAGI. V lost 6 bases and J lost 7, with 12 bases in between. The CDR3 covers 12 residues. The CDR3 DNA is TGTGCCAGCAGACGCGGGGCAGTTGAAGCTTTCTTT. Encoded protein: CASRRGAVEAFF.

This clone is termed medium-sized. The same CDR3 also results from other DNA sequences found in this sample. The CDR3 DNA sequence: TGTGCCAGCAGCCCGGGACAGGACTATGGCTACACCTTC. Translating gives CASSPGQDYGYTF. V is TRBV11-2 and J is TRBJ1-2, with 8 bases aligning to TRBD1. The CDR3 loop spans 13 amino acids. V dropped 5 bases and J dropped 3; count of bases not matched to a gene: 2. Germline CDR1 reads SGHAT; CDR2 reads FQNNGV.

V gene TRBV9 combines with J gene TRBJ1-1; D uncertain. CDR1 is SGDLS, CDR2 YYNGEE, per germline. CDR3 length: 15 residues. Deletions cut 3 bases from V and 1 base from J, with 13 bases between. This chain's CDR3 is CASSESDNRNTEAFF. CDR3 in DNA: TGTGCCAGCAGCGAGTCCGACAACAGGAACACTGAAGCTTTCTTT.

V is TRBV30 and J is TRBJ1-1, with 7 bases identical to TRBD1. From germline, CDR1 is GTSNPN and CDR2 SVGIG (reference sequence). Trimming at V came to 3 bases and at J to 0 bases, leaving 4 bases not matched to a gene. CDR3 length: 14 residues. DNA for the CDR3: TGTGCCTGGAGGGGGACAGCAGTGAACACTGAAGCTTTCTTT. Translation: CAWRGTAVNTEAFF.

The CDR3 spells CASSVSSGGIYGYTF. CDR3 in DNA: TGTGCCAGCAGCGTTTCGTCAGGGGGAATCTATGGCTACACCTTC. This chain uses TRBV9 with TRBJ1-2; 7 bases agree with TRBD1. Germline values: CDR1 SGDLS, CDR2 YYNGEE. Unmatched junction bases numbered 8, after V lost 2 bases and J lost 4 bases. This CDR3 contains 15 residues.

The chain joins TRBV11-3 to TRBJ2-7; 7 nucleotides agree with TRBD1. V lost 4 bases, J lost 4 bases, and 7 bases stayed unmatched. The CDR3 is 14 amino acids. The V gene's germline CDR1 is SGHNT and CDR2 YENEEA. The CDR3 nucleotides read TGTGCCAGCAGCTCCCCCGGGACAGCATACGAGCAGTACTTC. Translating it yields CASSSPGTAYEQYF.

This chain uses TRBV4-2 with TRBJ2-7; D unresolved. V was clipped by 3 bases and J by 12 bases, with 24 bases between them. This CDR3 has 15 amino acids. CDR1 LGHNA and CDR2 YNFKEQ come from the germline V gene. The CDR3 DNA follows: TGTGCCAGCAGCCAGGCTGATCGAGACTCTACTTTTCGGTACTTC. It codes for CASSQADRDSTFRYF.

CDR3 nucleotides: TGTGCCAGCAGCCAAGATATCTCAGGGGGACGGCGAAACACCATATATTTT. It specifies CASSQDISGGRRNTIYF. This chain connects TRBV14 to TRBJ1-3; 7 bases fit TRBD1. Unmatched junction bases numbered 10, after V lost 0 bases and J lost 5 bases. Germline values: CDR1 SGHDN, CDR2 FVKESK. CDR3 length: 17 amino acids.

The chain employs TRBV6-5 and TRBJ2-7, with D possibly matching TRBD1 (5 bases). CDR3 length equals 14 residues. Germline CDR1 and CDR2: MNHEY and SVGAGI. V was trimmed by 4 bases and J by 3 bases, leaving 13 bases between them. The CDR3 region has the DNA TGTGCCAGCAGTTTTCAGCAGGGCGGCTACGAGCAGTACTTC. Protein: CASSFQQGGYEQYF.

The chain combines TRBV5-1 with TRBJ2-7; 7 nucleotides agree with TRBD1. The CDR3 totals 17 residues. CDR1 SGHRS and CDR2 YFSETQ come from the germline V gene. Unmatched junction bases numbered 9, after V lost 0 bases and J lost 0 bases. The CDR3 coding sequence is TGCGCCAGCAGCTTGGACAGGGGACCTCGGATCTCCTACGAGCAGTACTTC. Protein sequence: CASSLDRGPRISYEQYF.

V and J are TRBV6-5 and TRBJ2-2; possibly TRBD1 for D (5 bases). Deletions cut 6 bases from V and 5 bases from J, with 13 bases between. This CDR3 spans 14 amino acids. Germline CDR1 is MNHEY and CDR2 is SVGAGI. The DNA for the CDR3 is TGTGCCAGCAGGCGACAGAGTGGAACCGGGGAGCTGTTTTTT. The encoded protein is CASRRQSGTGELFF.

This chain connects TRBV6-6 to TRBJ2-7, with 7 bases matching TRBD1. After removal of 5 bases from V and 4 bases from J, the junction contained 8 bases not matched to a gene. Germline CDR1 reads MNHNY; CDR2 reads SVGAGI (reference sequence). The CDR3 loop spans 14 amino acids. DNA of the CDR3: TGTGCCAGCAGTCCAACAGGGGATCTTTACGAGCAGTACTTC. Amino acids: CASSPTGDLYEQYF.

The rearrangement uses TRBV11-2 and TRBJ1-1; no clear D. Germline V gives CDR1 SGHAT, CDR2 FQNNGV. This CDR3 is 15 amino acids long. Deletions cut 1 base from V and 1 base from J, with 10 bases between. The CDR3 reads CASSLVLWRNTEAFF. For the CDR3, the DNA is TGTGCCAGCAGCTTAGTACTGTGGAGGAACACTGAAGCTTTCTTT.

Note on this clone: The sample contains more than one DNA sequence encoding this CDR3. The V gene is TRBV29-1, the J gene TRBJ2-3; 9 bases match TRBD1. The CDR3 is made up of 15 amino acids. Losses at the gene ends were 4 bases for V and 1 base for J; bases not matched to a gene: 6. Germline V gives CDR1 SQVTM, CDR2 ANQGSEA. CDR3 region: CSVGPRDRGTDTQYF. The CDR3 nucleotides are TGCAGCGTTGGACCCCGGGACAGGGGCACAGATACGCAGTATTTT.

The genes are TRBV7-2 and TRBJ2-2, with D possibly TRBD1 on 5 matching bases. Germline loops: CDR1 SGHTA, CDR2 FQGNSA. Trimming cost V 2 bases and J 6 bases, with 13 bases left between them. This CDR3 region has 15 residues. The CDR3 spells CASSLLAGIAGELFF. In DNA, the CDR3 is TGTGCCAGCAGCTTACTGGCAGGGATTGCCGGGGAGCTGTTTTTT. Filled out from reference TRBV7-2 and TRBJ2-2, the complete variable domain reads GAGVSQSPSNKVTEKGKDVELRCDPISGHTALYWYRQSLGQGLEFLIYFQGNSAPDKSGLPSDRFSAERTGGSVSTLTIQRTQQEDSAVYLCASSLLAGIAGELFFGEGSRLTVL.